This TCR beta chain was recovered during a study of tumor-infiltrating T cells and Merkel cell polyomavirus (TCRdb year 2017). Regarding the complete study: CD8+ T cells specific for the Merkel cell polyomavirus KLL epitope were examined in Merkel cell carcinoma patients. Disease stage at presentation varied among the patients, and patient follow-up lasted a median of around 2.7 years, ranging from 1.1 to 6.0 years. Patient treatments varied, were not standardized, and included chemotherapy, radiation and immunotherapies. TRB sequencing was performed on KLL-tetramer-sorted cells from blood or tumor-infiltrating lymphocytes in some 15 samples, as well as on roughly twelve matched whole-tumor samples. Most whole-tumor samples were obtained as 25-micron curls cut from formalin-fixed, paraffin-embedded tissue blocks. Of all the tumor samples in the study, one was a frozen nodal tumor digest and another was a flash-frozen core biopsy of a metastasis. The research as a whole found: The study examined just one viral epitope, so T cells targeting other Merkel cell polyomavirus epitopes were not captured. A higher intratumoral fraction of KLL-specific T cells (roughly 1.8-18% versus about 0-0.15%) was associated with significantly improved MCC-specific survival. KLL-specific TRB repertoires were diverse and mostly private, with just one public clonotype, shared by two patients, among 397 unique sequences. One limitation of the study is the small sample size (n ≈ 12 patients). A significant MCC-specific survival advantage (P = 0.0051) was associated with tumors having more unique KLL-specific clonotypes (roughly 5-108 vs 0-3).

All patients' tumors stained robustly positive for Merkel cell polyomavirus Large T antigen by immunohistochemistry. About twelve Merkel cell carcinoma patients were included, each with robust KLL-tetramer+ populations (above 0.04% of CD8+ T cells) in blood and/or cultured TIL. All patients were Caucasian, with a median age of roughly 65 years and a range of roughly 45 to 85 years. Lymph node tumors were analyzed for patients with unknown primaries presenting with nodal disease, or where primary tissue was insufficient. Concerning this clone itself: It has no known antigen specificity. No base quality information exists; no much larger clone differs at one position.

The library was built by means of the immunoSEQ multiplex PCR assay. Adaptive Biotechnologies (Seattle, WA) carried out the genomic DNA extraction, TRB sequencing and normalization. Concerning the study's data processing: Clonality was computed as one minus Shannon entropy of productive TRB sequences normalized by log2 of unique productive sequences. To identify KLL-specific clonotypes in tumors, TCRbeta CDR3 amino acid sequences were matched against the sequences from the tetramer-sorted sample of each patient. Held by TCRdb, this immuneACCESS table contains in-frame sequences only and omits some clones. Under half of the omission traces to an unresolved V gene where checked; the cause of the rest is unknown. The V and J calls and the clone size are those of that table, but D and trimming were determined from the DNA. Within this sample are more than 20,000 clones, with roughly 85% of them counted one time only. Less than 3% of the sample rests with the top ten.

V is shortened by 1 base, J by 8 bases, and the region joining them spans 20 bases. The CDR3 numbers 16 residues from cysteine through phenylalanine. Only the CDR3 DNA is retained, 48 bases long and in frame from the first base. The germline V gene provides CDR1 SGHTA and CDR2 FQGTGA. The sequence derives from a man aged 50-60 years with Merkel cell carcinoma. The rearrangement combines TRBV7-3 with TRBJ1-2; a weak D assignment points to TRBD1 (6 bases agree). Specimen: lymph node tissue. The sequenced DNA is TGTGCCAGCAGCTTAAGTGGGGTCCCAGGACAGCGGGGCTACACCTTC. The encoded protein is CASSLSGVPGQRGYTF.